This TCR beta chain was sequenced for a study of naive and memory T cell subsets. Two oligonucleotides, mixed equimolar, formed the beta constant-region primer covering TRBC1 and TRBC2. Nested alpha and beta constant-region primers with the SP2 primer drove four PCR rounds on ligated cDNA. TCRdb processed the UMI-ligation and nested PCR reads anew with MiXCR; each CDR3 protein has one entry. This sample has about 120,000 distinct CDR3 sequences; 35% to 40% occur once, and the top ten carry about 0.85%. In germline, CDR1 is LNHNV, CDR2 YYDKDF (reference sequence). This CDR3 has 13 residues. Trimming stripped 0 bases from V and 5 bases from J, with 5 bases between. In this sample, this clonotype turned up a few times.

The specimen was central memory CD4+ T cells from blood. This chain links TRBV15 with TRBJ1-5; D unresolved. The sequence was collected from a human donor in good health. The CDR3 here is CATSRDLYQPQHF. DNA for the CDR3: TGTGCCACCAGCAGAGATCTCTATCAGCCCCAGCATTTT.